The table lists the clone carrying this TCR beta chain with many counts. What it recognizes is unknown. Unique molecular identifiers tagged individual cDNA molecules. TCRdb independently ran MiXCR on the 5' RACE reads; one entry per CDR3 protein. The table includes some 30,000 distinct CDR3 sequences, less than 6% detected once. Germline loops: CDR1 DFQATT, CDR2 SNEGSKA (reference sequence). V shed 3 bases, J shed 15 bases, and the junction held 4 bases outside the gene matches. This CDR3 comprises 10 residues. The data belong to a study of early T cells in non-severe SARS-CoV-2 infection. Study-level background: The sequenced material was bulk RNA from unsorted whole blood, and its chains were unpaired. The study, taken as a whole, reports: Sequences matched to VDJdb favored anti-spike CD8 responses, while private and CD4 specificities were missed.

Sequenced material: whole blood. The rearrangement links TRBV20-1 to TRBJ2-1; TRBD1 agrees at 8 bases. The sequence was collected from an adult who was a healthcare worker with PCR-confirmed SARS-CoV-2 infection or an uninfected control (not recorded which). The CDR3 DNA reads as TGCAGTGCTAGGGACAGGGTGGGGTTCTTC. It yields the protein CSARDRVGFF.